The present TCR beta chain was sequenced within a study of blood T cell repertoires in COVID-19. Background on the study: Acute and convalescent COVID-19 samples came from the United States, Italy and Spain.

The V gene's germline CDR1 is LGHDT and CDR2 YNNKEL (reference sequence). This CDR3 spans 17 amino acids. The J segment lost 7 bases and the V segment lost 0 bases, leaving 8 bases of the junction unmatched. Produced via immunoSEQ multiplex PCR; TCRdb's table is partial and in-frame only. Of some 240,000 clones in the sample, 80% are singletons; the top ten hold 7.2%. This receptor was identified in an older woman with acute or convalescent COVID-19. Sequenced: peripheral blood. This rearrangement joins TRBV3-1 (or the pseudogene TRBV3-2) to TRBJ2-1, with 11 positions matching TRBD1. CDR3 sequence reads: CASSQDVGQGARNEQFF. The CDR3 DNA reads TGTGCCAGCAGCCAAGATGTCGGACAGGGGGCGCGGAATGAGCAGTTCTTC.